This T cell receptor (beta chain) was identified during a study of T cell responses to AZD1222 COVID-19 vaccine. This clone was recorded once. V was clipped by 0 bases and J by 10 bases, with 14 bases between them. This CDR3 spans 14 amino acids. Germline CDR1 and CDR2: SGDLS and YYNGEE. The assay was immunoSEQ multiplex PCR, and TCRdb's table has in-frame clones only and misses some. The sample has around 86,000 clones; around 90% are singletons. The V call is TRBV9, the J call TRBJ2-1; D unresolved. This receptor was obtained from an adult in good health. The sample here was peripheral blood, taken on day 0 of AZD1222 vaccination. CDR3 DNA: TGTGCCAGCAGCGTAGTCGGCAGTACTCGGGAGCAGTTCTTC. It specifies CASSVVGSTREQFF. The whole variable domain, filled in from reference TRBV9 and TRBJ2-1, reads DSGVTQTPKHLITATGQRVTLRCSPRSGDLSVYWYQQSLDQGLQFLIQYYNGEERAKGNILERFSAQQFPDLHSELNLSSLELGDSALYFCASSVVGSTREQFFGPGTRLTVL.